The rows below give T cell receptor beta chains drawn from one sample of a study of T-cell reconstitution after alpha-beta-depleted transplantation in children. TCRdb reanalysed the PCR reads using MiXCR and keeps one entry per CDR3 protein. Among 210,000 or so distinct CDR3 sequences listed, 8% to 9.5% were seen once. Here the sequenced sample was PBMCs from the stem cell graft donor, taken from the stem cell graft. Every receptor here comes from a human donor who donated a stem cell graft to a child with acute lymphoblastic leukemia. CDR3s include the opening cysteine and the closing phenylalanine or tryptophan. D genes are given only for firm matches. A clone size is listed for some rows: how often the clone was seen (once, few, many), or a class if it is expanded.

d_gene	v_gene	len	j_gene	abundance	CDR3nt	CDR3aa
TRBD1	TRBV5-4	16	TRBJ1-4	-	TGTGCCAGCAGCTGGCAGGGGGCCGCAACTAATGAAAAACTGTTTTTT	CASSWQGAATNEKLFF
-	TRBV5-5	12	TRBJ2-1	-	TGTGCCAGCAGCTTCTCTGTTCATGAGCAGTTCTTC	CASSFSVHEQFF
TRBD2	TRBV11-3	15	TRBJ2-1	many	TGTGCCAGCAGCACCGCGGGGGGGCCGTTCAATGAGCAGTTCTTC	CASSTAGGPFNEQFF
TRBD1	TRBV7-8	15	TRBJ1-4	-	TGTGCCAGCAGCCCCGGACAGGGAACTAATGAAAAACTGTTTTTT	CASSPGQGTNEKLFF
TRBD1	TRBV7-2	16	TRBJ2-3	many	TGTGCAAGCAGCTTACGGACAGGGTCCAGCACAGATACGCAGTATTTT	CASSLRTGSSTDTQYF
TRBD1	TRBV20-1	18	TRBJ1-6	-	TGCAGTGCTCCTGAGGGACAGGGGGCACCTTTCTATAATTCACCCCTCCACTTT	CSAPEGQGAPFYNSPLHF
-	TRBV10-3	15	TRBJ2-7	few	TGTGCCATCAGTGAGCGAGGGACTGCTACCTACGAGCAGTACTTC	CAISERGTATYEQYF
TRBD1	TRBV10-3	15	TRBJ1-2	many	TGTGCCATCAGGGGGTACGGGACAGGGGATTATGGCTACACCTTC	CAIRGYGTGDYGYTF
TRBD1	TRBV12-3/TRBV12-4	15	TRBJ2-4	many	TGTGCCAGCAGCCCTGACAGGGGCCGCCAAAACATTCAGTACTTC	CASSPDRGRQNIQYF
TRBD2	TRBV5-6	15	TRBJ2-3	few	TGTGCCAGCAGCTATCTAGCGGGGGTGGTAGATACGCAGTATTTT	CASSYLAGVVDTQYF
TRBD1	TRBV5-6	15	TRBJ1-2	many	TGTGCCAGCAGCTTATTAACAGGGGGCGCGTCTCTCTACACCTTC	CASSLLTGGASLYTF
-	TRBV24-1	14	TRBJ1-2	few	TGTGCCACCAGTGACCGACAGAGCCTCTATGGCTACACCTTC	CATSDRQSLYGYTF
-	TRBV11-2	15	TRBJ2-1	-	TGTGCCAGCAGCTCAGAGAGGGACCTCTCGGTTGAGCAGTTCTTC	CASSSERDLSVEQFF
-	TRBV18	12	TRBJ2-7	-	TGTGCCAGCTCACCAGCATCTTCCGAGCAGTACTTC	CASSPASSEQYF
-	TRBV5-1	13	TRBJ1-2	few	TGCGCCAGCAGCTTGTCCGACAGTAGGGGCTACACCTTC	CASSLSDSRGYTF
-	TRBV5-1	13	TRBJ2-1	many	TGCGCCAGCAGTCGTGGGGGGTACAATGAGCAGTTCTTC	CASSRGGYNEQFF
-	TRBV11-2	13	TRBJ2-2	many	TGTGCCAGCAGTGGGGGAACGGCCGGGGAGCTGTTTTTT	CASSGGTAGELFF
TRBD2	TRBV6-6	13	TRBJ2-7	many	TGTGCCAGCAGGGCGACTAGCGTCCACGAGCAGTACTTC	CASRATSVHEQYF
-	TRBV5-1	14	TRBJ2-2	many	TGCGCCAGCAGGGGGCCACGAAACACCGGGGAGCTGTTTTTT	CASRGPRNTGELFF
-	TRBV6-1	15	TRBJ1-2	-	TGTGCCAGCAGTCCTCCGGGACACACAAAGAGAGGCTACACCTTC	CASSPPGHTKRGYTF
TRBD1	TRBV7-9	14	TRBJ2-5	many	TGTGCCAGCAGCTTCAGGGACAGTGGGGAGACCCAGTACTTC	CASSFRDSGETQYF
-	TRBV2	14	TRBJ1-5	few	TGTGCCAGCAGTGGGGGACGGACCAATCAGCCCCAGCATTTT	CASSGGRTNQPQHF
-	TRBV3-1	14	TRBJ2-7	many	TGTGCCAGCAGCCACGCCCCGGAGACCTACGAGCAGTACTTC	CASSHAPETYEQYF
-	TRBV18	15	TRBJ1-2	many	TGTGCCAGCTCAATCCCGGACGCCCCAAACTATGGCTACACCTTC	CASSIPDAPNYGYTF
-	TRBV18	14	TRBJ1-1	many	TGTGCCAGCTCACCAACCTCGGAGGACACTGAAGCTTTCTTT	CASSPTSEDTEAFF
TRBD1	TRBV7-8	19	TRBJ1-5	few	TGTGCCAGCAGCCAGACGATCTTGAGACAGGGTGGGCGCAATCAGCCCCAGCATTTT	CASSQTILRQGGRNQPQHF
-	TRBV21-1	17	TRBJ2-1	few	TGTGCCAGCAGCCCCCGAGCCCGCGAACCCTCCTACAATGAGCAGTTCTTC	CASSPRAREPSYNEQFF
-	TRBV6-1	13	TRBJ2-5	few	TGTGCCAGCTTGACTTCCCTACAAGAGACCCAGTACTTC	CASLTSLQETQYF
TRBD1	TRBV20-1	12	TRBJ2-1	many	TGCAGTACGACTCAACAGGGGAATGAGCAGTTCTTC	CSTTQQGNEQFF
-	TRBV4-3	14	TRBJ2-5	many	TGCGCCAGCAGCCAAGCTGGAAACCAAGAGACCCAGTACTTC	CASSQAGNQETQYF